The 7 T cell receptor beta chains in this list originate from one sample, sequenced in a study of CD8+ T cells in alopecia areata. Treatment described: oral pan-JAK inhibitor, 5-10 mg twice daily. cDNA serving as the sequencing template came from extracted, reverse transcribed RNA. TCRdb's table, derived via immunoSEQ multiplex PCR, lists solely in-frame clones and lacks some. The table lists approximately 280,000 clones, more than 45% of them singletons. The sample here was CD4+ T cells sorted from blood, taken at week 24, from a patient treated with tofacitinib. The origin of the receptors is a human donor with alopecia areata.

The J gene is TRBJ2-5, the V gene TRBV30; 10 bases match TRBD1. Germline V CDR1 and CDR2: GTSNPN, SVGIG (reference sequence). V shed 1 base and J 4 bases; nucleotides not matched to a gene: 6. There are 15 residues in the CDR3. DNA of the CDR3: TGTGCCTGGAGTGAGGGGACAGGGGCATCAGAGACCCAGTACTTC. Translating gives CAWSEGTGASETQYF.

The gene calls are TRBV6-5 and TRBJ1-6; D unresolved. Germline V gene data show CDR1 as MNHEY and CDR2 as SVGAGI. The CDR3 loop spans 12 amino acids. V was trimmed by 8 bases and J by 10 bases, leaving 12 bases between them. CDR3: CASSNLLSPLHF. CDR3 in DNA: TGTGCCAGCTCGAATCTCTTATCACCCCTCCACTTT.

This clone was seen a few times. The chain is built from TRBV19 and TRBJ2-1; 7 positions match TRBD1. V shed 5 bases, J shed 0 bases, and the junction held 1 base outside the gene matches. The CDR3 runs 14 residues. CDR1 is LNHDA and CDR2 is SQIVND in the germline V gene (reference sequence). This chain's CDR3 is CASSRQGSYNEQFF. CDR3 nucleotide sequence: TGTGCCAGTAGTCGACAGGGCTCCTACAATGAGCAGTTCTTC.

This clone was seen more than once but under ten times. This rearrangement joins TRBV11-2 to TRBJ2-3; no definite D call. Deletions cut 0 bases from V and 1 base from J, with 11 bases between. Germline values: CDR1 SGHAT, CDR2 FQNNGV. This CDR3 spans 16 amino acids. The CDR3 reads CASSLEATRRTDTQYF. The CDR3 DNA is TGTGCCAGCAGCTTAGAGGCCACCCGTCGCACAGATACGCAGTATTTT.

Written as DNA, the CDR3 is TGTGCCAGCAGTCAGGCAGGGTTCAATCAGCCCCAGCATTTT. Protein product: CASSQAGFNQPQHF. The chain links TRBV25-1 to TRBJ1-5; TRBD1 is a possible D gene (5 bases). This CDR3 has 14 amino acids. Germline values: CDR1 MGHDK, CDR2 SYGVNS. V lost 5 bases to trimming and J lost 3 bases, with 11 bases between them.

The V and J genes are TRBV11-1 and TRBJ2-3, with D uncertain. This CDR3 has 11 residues. Germline CDR1 is SGHAT and CDR2 is FQDESV (reference sequence). V dropped 4 bases and J dropped 6 bases, with 5 bases sitting between them. The CDR3 region has the DNA TGTGCCAGCAGCTACATGGATACGCAGTATTTT. Translating it yields CASSYMDTQYF.

The chain links TRBV7-6 to TRBJ2-6, with 10 bases lining up with TRBD2. Unmatched junction bases numbered 18, after V lost 5 bases and J lost 5 bases. The CDR3 is 20 amino acids. In germline, CDR1 is SGHVS, CDR2 FNYEAQ. This CDR3 is CASSARPASGGALRANVLTF. The CDR3 DNA is TGTGCCAGCAGCGCTAGACCTGCTAGCGGGGGAGCCCTTAGGGCCAACGTCCTGACTTTC.